Following are 4 T cell receptor beta chains from one sample sequenced in a study of T cell clones after liver transplantation. The data were produced by immunoSEQ multiplex PCR, yet TCRdb's version contains in-frame clones alone and is incomplete. Found here are some 120,000 clones, about nine tenths of them singletons; the top ten hold around 0.86%. The specimen was CD4+ T cells from blood, collected 12 months after liver transplant. The receptor source for this set is a human patient who received a liver transplant. Some T cells may have originated in the graft donor.

The chain couples TRBV11-3 to TRBJ2-7, with 8 bases matching TRBD2. CDR3 length equals 15 residues. J gave up 1 base and V 3 bases, and 5 bases lay outside the gene matches. Germline V gene data show CDR1 as SGHNT and CDR2 as YENEEA. CDR3 amino acids: CASSFWSGGSYEQYF. The CDR3 DNA is TGTGCCAGCAGCTTCTGGAGCGGGGGATCCTACGAGCAGTACTTC. Variable domain in full (rest from reference TRBV11-3 and TRBJ2-7): EAGVVQSPRYKIIEKKQPVAFWCNPISGHNTLYWYLQNLGQGPELLIRYENEEAVDDSQLPKDRFSAERLKGVDSTLKIQPAELGDSAVYLCASSFWSGGSYEQYFGPGTRLTVT.

The chain links TRBV19 to TRBJ2-3; D unresolved. Trimming stripped 10 bases from V and 2 bases from J, with 13 bases between. Germline CDR1 reads LNHDA; CDR2 reads SQIVND (reference sequence). This CDR3 has 13 amino acids. CDR3 in amino acids: CATLEANTDTQYF. The DNA for the CDR3 is TGTGCCACCCTCGAAGCGAACACAGATACGCAGTATTTT. The full variable domain, in which reference TRBV19 and TRBJ2-3 provide the parts outside the CDR3, is DGGITQSPKYLFRKEGQNVTLSCEQNLNHDAMYWYRQDPGQGLRLIYYSQIVNDFQKGDIAEGYSVSREKKESFPLTVTSAQKNPTAFYLCATLEANTDTQYFGPGTRLTVL.

The chain's CDR3 is CASLAHDAGGKLFF. Written as DNA, the CDR3 is TGTGCCAGCCTAGCACACGATGCCGGAGGAAAACTGTTTTTT. This chain joins TRBV28 and TRBJ1-4, with no clear D. V was shortened by 8 bases and J by 10 bases, with 20 bases between the two germline ends. The CDR3 totals 14 residues. CDR1 and CDR2 (germline): MDHEN, SYDVKM.

This clone was detected only once. CDR3 nucleotides: TGTGCCAGCAGTGAAGCGCGCCCGGAGGGCTTGTCTGCTGGAAACACCATATATTTT. Its translation: CASSEARPEGLSAGNTIYF. The chain employs TRBV2 and TRBJ1-3; no firm D call. Trimming cost V 0 bases and J 2 bases, with 20 bases left between them. Germline assignment: CDR1 SNHLY and CDR2 FYNNEI. This CDR3 is built from 19 residues.